A single sample gave rise to the 29 T cell receptor beta chains below, sequenced in a study of blood T cells in healthy people across ages. A sample-barcoded 5' primer and a J-beta primer mix were used in a second PCR of roughly 7 to 12 cycles. TCRdb re-analysed the 5' RACE reads in MiXCR, keeping a single row per CDR3 protein. The sample carries about 1.4 million distinct CDR3 sequences, approximately 59% recorded once. Sequencing was carried out using blood. The receptors shown here come from a young man in good health.

CDR3 coding DNA: TGTGCCAGCAGTTTAGGGGTTCGGGAGACCCGGTACTTC. As protein: CASSLGVRETRYF. The V call is TRBV2, the J call TRBJ2-7; weak D call: TRBD2 (6 bases). The CDR3 extends over 13 amino acids. CDR1 and CDR2 from the germline V gene are SNHLY and FYNNEI. The V end lost 5 bases, the J end lost 12 bases, and 20 bases lay between the germline ends. Drawing the rest from reference TRBV2 and TRBJ2-7, the complete variable domain is EPEVTQTPSHQVTQMGQEVILRCVPISNHLYFYWYRQILGQKVEFLVSFYNNEISEKSEIFDDQFSVERPDGSNFTLKIRSTKLEDSAMYFCASSLGVRETRYFGPGTRLTVT.

The chain couples TRBV4-1 to TRBJ2-7; D may correspond to TRBD1 or TRBD2 (5 bases each). V was clipped by 1 base and J by 2 bases, with 12 bases between them. From germline, CDR1 is MGHRA and CDR2 YSYEKL. This CDR3 is 15 amino acids long. DNA for the CDR3: TGCGCCAGCAGCCAAGGGGACGGGGTTACCTACGAGCAGTACTTC. Its translation: CASSQGDGVTYEQYF.

This chain joins TRBV27 and TRBJ2-1; D not resolved. The CDR3 is made up of 14 amino acids. V was pared by 6 bases and J by 8 bases, with 17 bases between. The germline V gene encodes CDR1 MNHEY and CDR2 SMNVEV (reference sequence). In nucleotides, the CDR3 is TGTGCCAGCAGCCAGACCCTTAAGGTCCATGAGCAGTTCTTC. The encoded protein is CASSQTLKVHEQFF.

The chain joins TRBV6-1 to TRBJ1-1; D not certain. Germline values: CDR1 MNHNS, CDR2 SASEGT. The CDR3 spans 12 residues. Trimming took off 2 bases at V and 10 bases at J, with 11 bases between the two ends. CDR3 nucleotides: TGTGCCAGCAGTGAAATTCTTAACGCAGCTTTCTTT. Its protein product is CASSEILNAAFF.

The rearrangement joins TRBV20-1 to TRBJ1-2; perhaps TRBD1 as D (6 bases). The germline V gene has CDR1 DFQATT and CDR2 SNEGSKA (reference sequence). The CDR3 consists of 13 residues. Trimming left V 0 bases short and J 8 bases short, with 13 bases between. The CDR3 loop reads CSARDSGEDGYTF. The CDR3 nucleotides read TGCAGTGCTAGAGACTCAGGGGAGGACGGCTACACCTTC.

The chain joins TRBV15 to TRBJ1-1; D is ambiguous. The V end lost 3 bases, the J end lost 3 bases, and 5 bases lay between the germline ends. This CDR3 region has 12 residues. CDR1 LNHNV and CDR2 YYDKDF come from the germline V gene (reference sequence). CDR3 protein: CATSRGYTEAFF. The CDR3 DNA is TGTGCCACCAGCAGGGGATACACTGAAGCTTTCTTT. Using reference TRBV15 and TRBJ1-1 for the parts outside the CDR3, the full variable domain is DAMVIQNPRYQVTQFGKPVTLSCSQTLNHNVMYWYQQKSSQAPKLLFHYYDKDFNNEADTPDNFQSRRPNTSFCFLDIRSPGLGDTAMYLCATSRGYTEAFFGQGTRLTVV.

The chain recombines TRBV4-3 with TRBJ2-7, with D tentatively TRBD1 (5 bases). Germline V CDR1 and CDR2: LGHNA, YSLEER. V was shortened by 0 bases and J by 2 bases, with 11 bases between the two germline ends. The CDR3 has 15 amino acids. The CDR3 loop reads CASSQEVRATYEQYF. CDR3 in DNA: TGCGCCAGCAGCCAAGAGGTCAGGGCGACCTACGAGCAGTACTTC.

V is TRBV28 and J is TRBJ2-7, with D unclear. This CDR3 contains 12 residues. Germline CDR1 is MDHEN and CDR2 is SYDVKM. Trimming took 6 bases from V and 4 from J, leaving 10 bases between them. This CDR3 reads CASRVGSYEQYF. The CDR3 nucleotides read TGTGCCAGCAGGGTGGGTTCATACGAGCAGTACTTC.

The CDR3 DNA is TGTGCCAGCGAGCGGGACAGGGAGGTCTACACCTTC. Its translation is CASERDREVYTF. The chain carries TRBV7-9 and TRBJ1-2; 9 bases fit TRBD1. CDR1 and CDR2 from the germline V gene are SEHNR and FQNEAQ (reference sequence). This CDR3 spans 12 amino acids. The V and J ends lost 8 bases and 10 bases, in that order; junction bases with no gene match: 8.

The chain carries TRBV20-1 and TRBJ2-7, with a tentative D call TRBD2 (6 bases). CDR3 length: 15 amino acids. V shed 0 bases and J shed 7 bases, with 19 bases lying between them. Germline lookup yields CDR1 DFQATT and CDR2 SNEGSKA (reference sequence). CDR3 nucleotides: TGCAGTGCTAGAGACGGCGGGGTGACGGGCAATGAGCAGTACTTC. It encodes CSARDGGVTGNEQYF.

This chain connects TRBV6-5 to TRBJ2-1, with TRBD2 matching over 12 bases. The germline gives CDR1 MNHEY, CDR2 SVGAGI. Germline trimming cut 5 bases from V and 8 bases from J; bases unmatched to any gene: 7. CDR3 length equals 15 residues. DNA for the CDR3: TGTGCCAGCAGTCCCAGACTAGCGGGAGAGCATGAGCAGTTCTTC. It is translated as CASSPRLAGEHEQFF.

This clonotype was seen a few times. The chain recombines TRBV4-1 with TRBJ2-1; 9 nucleotides line up with TRBD1. The V gene end was trimmed by 4 bases and the J gene end by 7 bases; junction bases not matched to a gene: 11. From germline, CDR1 is MGHRA and CDR2 YSYEKL. The CDR3 is made up of 16 amino acids. For the CDR3, the DNA is TGCGCCAGCAGCCGATACCCTGACAGGGGGGCGAATGAGCAGTTCTTC. It codes for CASSRYPDRGANEQFF.

This chain uses TRBV29-1 with TRBJ2-2; either TRBD1 or TRBD2 may supply D (6 bases each). V lost 0 bases, J lost 0 bases, and 11 bases lay in between. This CDR3 is built from 16 residues. Germline CDR1 reads SQVTM; CDR2 reads ANQGSEA. CDR3 bases: TGCAGCGTTGAAGAATGGGGGGCCTCGAACACCGGGGAGCTGTTTTTT. Its translation: CSVEEWGASNTGELFF.

The genes are TRBV6-6 and TRBJ1-6, with no clear D. With 6 bases removed from V and 11 bases from J, the gap between germline ends came to 11 bases. The CDR3 sequence is 12 residues long. Per germline, CDR1 MNHNY and CDR2 SVGAGI (reference sequence). The CDR3 DNA sequence: TGTGCCAGCAGCCCGGAGAGTCCACCCCTCCACTTT. Protein sequence: CASSPESPPLHF.

The CDR3 DNA reads as TGTGCCATCAAGACGGACACCGGGGAGCTGTTTTTT. It yields the protein CAIKTDTGELFF. V and J are TRBV6-2 or TRBV6-3 and TRBJ2-2; D is unclear. This CDR3 has 12 residues. Germline V gene sequence: CDR1 MNHEY, CDR2 SVGEGT. V gave up 10 bases and J gave up 3 bases, with 9 bases separating them.

The rearrangement joins TRBV25-1 to TRBJ2-2; 7 bases agree with TRBD1. The germline gives CDR1 MGHDK, CDR2 SYGVNS. Unmatched junction bases numbered 11, after V lost 4 bases and J lost 3 bases. The CDR3 runs to 17 residues. This CDR3 is CASSGHLQGFDTGELFF. The DNA for the CDR3 is TGTGCCAGCAGTGGGCATTTACAGGGGTTTGACACCGGGGAGCTGTTTTTT.

V gene TRBV4-3 combines with J gene TRBJ2-4, with 8 bases aligning to TRBD2. Losses at the gene ends were 1 base for V and 7 bases for J; bases not matched to a gene: 9. CDR1 is LGHNA, CDR2 YSLEER, per germline. This CDR3 has 16 residues. The CDR3 region has the DNA TGCGCCAGCAGCCAAGCTGCCGGGACGGGAGGGAACATTCAGTACTTC. Amino acids: CASSQAAGTGGNIQYF.

CDR3 residues: CASSYSSPTRAVAYEQYF. The CDR3 DNA reads as TGTGCCAGCAGTTACTCGAGTCCGACAAGGGCAGTCGCCTACGAGCAGTACTTC. The chain links TRBV6-2 or TRBV6-3 to TRBJ2-7; D remains ambiguous. The CDR3 covers 18 residues. The V and J ends lost 0 bases and 2 bases respectively, with 20 bases between them. Germline CDR1 MNHEY, CDR2 SVGEGT.

This chain joins TRBV25-1 and TRBJ1-2; possibly TRBD1 for D (6 bases). The germline V gene encodes CDR1 MGHDK and CDR2 SYGVNS. Between the trimmed V and J ends, which lost 1 base and 7 bases, there was a span of 13 bases. The CDR3 covers 14 residues. CDR3 DNA: TGTGCCAGCAGTGAATGGGGGCTAACAGGTGGCTACACCTTC. This encodes CASSEWGLTGGYTF.

The chain links TRBV6-6 to TRBJ2-7, with D perhaps assigned TRBD1 or TRBD2 (5 bases each). TRBJ2-5 explains the end of the DNA better; the J call may be wrong. The length of the CDR3 is 14 residues. Germline V gives CDR1 MNHNY, CDR2 SVGAGI (reference sequence). The CDR3 bases are TGTGCCAGCAGTTTCCCCTCGGGACCAGAGACCCAGTACTTC. This encodes CASSFPSGPETQYF.

The V gene is TRBV20-1, the J gene TRBJ1-1; the match to TRBD1 covers 7 bases. J was trimmed by 5 bases and V by 6 bases; bases with no gene match: 9. Germline lookup yields CDR1 DFQATT and CDR2 SNEGSKA (reference sequence). This CDR3 has 13 amino acids. CDR3 in amino acids: CSAPDRPGTEAFF. Written as DNA, the CDR3 is TGCAGTGCCCCGGACAGGCCGGGGACTGAAGCTTTCTTT.

The rearrangement joins TRBV29-1 to TRBJ2-3, with TRBD1 identical over 12 bases. Germline V lookup: CDR1 SQVTM, CDR2 ANQGSEA. V shed 7 bases, J shed 4 bases, and the junction held 9 bases outside the gene matches. The CDR3 runs to 15 residues. The CDR3 protein is CSAGQGAGVSDTQYF. The CDR3 nucleotides are TGCAGCGCGGGACAGGGGGCCGGCGTATCAGATACGCAGTATTTT.

The genes are TRBV4-2 and TRBJ2-1, with 10 bases that match TRBD1. Unmatched junction bases numbered 10, after V lost 1 base and J lost 10 bases. Germline CDR1 and CDR2: LGHNA and YNFKEQ. CDR3 length: 16 amino acids. This chain's CDR3 is CASSQVLGTGVYEQFF. CDR3 nucleotides: TGTGCCAGCAGCCAAGTACTAGGGACAGGGGTCTACGAGCAGTTCTTC.

Only a few counts were recorded for this clonotype. V and J are TRBV20-1 and TRBJ2-3, with D unclear. Germline assignment: CDR1 DFQATT and CDR2 SNEGSKA (reference sequence). This CDR3 has 11 amino acids. The V and J ends lost 2 bases and 2 bases respectively, with 2 bases between them. Here the CDR3 reads CSARFTDTQYF. CDR3 DNA: TGCAGTGCTAGATTCACAGATACGCAGTATTTT.

The chain has TRBV4-3 and TRBJ1-6; D is possibly TRBD1 (5 bases). The V and J ends lost 2 bases and 7 bases respectively, with 12 bases between them. CDR1 is LGHNA, CDR2 YSLEER, per germline. CDR3 length equals 15 residues. CDR3 sequence: CASSQFHRLNSPLHF. The DNA of the CDR3 is TGCGCCAGCAGCCAATTCCACAGGCTGAATTCACCCCTCCACTTT.

The chain uses TRBV29-1 and TRBJ2-7; TRBD1 agrees at 10 bases. This CDR3 region has 14 residues. Per germline, CDR1 SQVTM and CDR2 ANQGSEA. Germline trimming cut 7 bases from V and 4 bases from J; bases unmatched to any gene: 10. The CDR3, as DNA: TGCAGCGCCGCAAGACAGGGGGCAAGTTACGAGCAGTACTTC. It encodes CSAARQGASYEQYF.

The chain links TRBV27 to TRBJ2-2; weak D call: TRBD1 (5 bases). CDR3 length: 15 residues. Deletions cut 6 bases from V and 5 bases from J, with 16 bases between. From germline, CDR1 is MNHEY and CDR2 SMNVEV (reference sequence). The CDR3 here is CASSPWGLGTGELFF. CDR3 nucleotides: TGTGCCAGCAGCCCCTGGGGCCTGGGGACCGGGGAGCTGTTTTTT.

The chain combines TRBV4-2 with TRBJ2-3; D possibly corresponds to TRBD2 (6 bases). CDR1 and CDR2 (germline): LGHNA, YNFKEQ. This CDR3 comprises 18 residues. V lost 1 base to trimming and J lost 0 bases, with 17 bases between them. CDR3 DNA: TGTGCCAGCAGCCAAGCTACTTTGACTAGTGCTAGCACAGATACGCAGTATTTT. This gives the protein CASSQATLTSASTDTQYF.

The chain joins TRBV5-1 to TRBJ2-3, with 8 bases identical to TRBD2. Germline V gene lookup returns CDR1 SGHRS and CDR2 YFSETQ. This CDR3 has 13 amino acids. Trimming cost V 4 bases and J 8 bases; bases outside gene matches: 6. The CDR3 here is CASSAGTRGTQYF. CDR3 nucleotides: TGCGCCAGCAGCGCTGGGACTAGAGGTACGCAGTATTTT.